This T cell receptor (beta chain) came from a study of blood T cell repertoires in COVID-19 (dated by TCRdb to the early 2020s). With respect to the entire study: Samples from collaborators originated in the United States, Italy and Spain and spanned both the acute and convalescent phases of COVID-19. The material from the prospective study consisted of cDNA or gDNA derived from T cells, B-cell-depleted T cells, or PBMCs. The dataset comprised deeply sampled blood TCRbeta repertoires from subjects exposed to, actively infected with, or recovered from COVID-19. The repertoires were made available in a free public database intended to serve as a resource for research on the immune response to SARS-CoV-2. The samples were drawn from two sources: the first 160 participants of the ongoing ImmuneRACE study, and 1,000 to 1,500 subjects contributed by 6 global collaborators. A de-identified subject ID, COVID-19 status, age in years and sex were almost always included in the sample metadata. Where available, HLA class I and class II types were taken from metadata supplied by the sample provider and were not determined by assay-based typing.

One collaborating source in Seattle enrolled patients while the patients were actively infected and followed the patients over time throughout the course of disease. Collaborating institutions collected whole blood in K2EDTA tubes following their own protocols. For TCRbeta analysis, collaborator samples were shipped as frozen whole blood, as isolated PBMCs, or as DNA extracted from either sample type. TCRbeta CDR3 regions were amplified from genomic DNA using the immunoSEQ Assay, a bias-controlled multiplex PCR. Under the source paper's analysis protocol: The number of nucleated cells in each sample was estimated by amplification of reference gene primers within the assay. Sequence reads were collapsed and filtered to measure the absolute abundance of every unique TCRbeta CDR3 rearrangement. For each sample, productive Simpson clonality was calculated as the square root of Simpson's diversity index across productive rearrangements. TCRdb stores this immuneACCESS table with in-frame sequences only. Part of the clones is absent; in the studies checked, under half of the shortfall reflects unresolved V genes, and no reason is known for the rest. V, J and clone size are those of that table, while D and trimming were read from the DNA. Recorded for this sample are around 190,000 clones; 70% to 90% of them occurred a single time. Clones ranked in the top ten supply 15% to 20% of the sample.

Broader findings and caveats from the paper: The quantity of clinical and demographic metadata differed by source and by participant and was supplied without curation.

The junction shows trimming of 1 base on V and 4 bases on J, plus 10 bases between the germline ends. The CDR3 spans 15 residues, from the cysteine through the phenylalanine. The kept DNA is CDR3 alone, 45 bases in frame from the first base. Taken from the germline V gene (reference sequence), the CDR1 and CDR2 loops are SEHNR and FQNEAQ. As to this clone: The clone's antigen remains unknown. Per-base quality was not reported, and no clone a single base away is much larger than it.

The source of this sequence is a man between 45 and 60 years old with COVID-19, enrolled during active disease. The rearranged chain carries TRBV7-9 and TRBJ1-4; the D gene is not confidently resolved. The source material was peripheral blood. The CDR3 is CASSLVSIDNEKLFF. The DNA sequence follows: TGTGCCAGCAGCTTAGTGTCGATAGATAATGAAAAACTGTTTTTT.